What follows are 22 T cell receptor beta chains derived from one specimen sequenced in a study of response to subunit inactivated influenza vaccine. TCRdb re-called the RT-PCR reads with MiXCR, one entry per CDR3 protein. The table has more than 150,000 distinct CDR3 sequences, around 9.2% seen once. The specimen was non-naive T cells sorted from PBMCs, collected on the day of vaccination. The source is a man aged 50-60 years who received an inactivated influenza vaccine.

This clonotype was seen at least ten times. The chain uses TRBV11-2 and TRBJ2-7; the D is unclear. Deletions cut 5 bases from V and 1 base from J, with 3 bases between. The CDR3 is made up of 11 amino acids. CDR1 and CDR2 from the germline V gene are SGHAT and FQNNGV. CDR3 bases: TGTGCCAGCAGCATTTCCTACGAGCAGTACTTC. It specifies CASSISYEQYF.

The chain couples TRBV7-2 to TRBJ1-5, with TRBD1 as a possible D gene (6 bases). Germline CDR1 reads SGHTA; CDR2 reads FQGNSA. Trimming shortened V by 4 bases and J by 4 bases, and 14 bases separated the two germline ends. The CDR3 contains 15 residues. CDR3 nucleotides: TGTGCCAGCAGCTACGACAGGACGATTAATCAGCCCCAGCATTTT. Translated: CASSYDRTINQPQHF.

This clonotype showed up just a few times. The chain employs TRBV4-2 and TRBJ2-5, with no clear D. CDR3 length: 18 amino acids. Germline assignment: CDR1 LGHNA and CDR2 YNFKEQ. Between the trimmed V and J ends, which lost 4 bases and 1 base, there was a span of 22 bases. The CDR3 DNA is TGTGCCAGCAGCCCAGGTGCCGACTCTATAGCACTCCAAGAGACCCAGTACTTC. Protein sequence: CASSPGADSIALQETQYF.

The V gene is TRBV7-9, the J gene TRBJ1-1; no reliable D call. The germline V and J ends were trimmed by 3 bases and 0 bases, with 8 bases remaining between them. CDR1 SEHNR and CDR2 FQNEAQ come from the germline V gene (reference sequence). CDR3 size: 14 residues. The CDR3 loop is CASSLNSMNTEAFF. The CDR3 coding sequence is TGTGCCAGCAGCTTGAATAGCATGAACACTGAAGCTTTCTTT.

This clonotype has at least ten counts. The chain links TRBV5-1 to TRBJ2-7; tentative D call: TRBD1 (6 bases). Looked up from germline, CDR1 is SGHRS and CDR2 is YFSETQ. The CDR3 covers 16 residues. Deletions cut 4 bases from V and 4 bases from J, with 21 bases between. CDR3 in amino acids: CASSIGSGENAYEQYF. CDR3 nucleotide sequence: TGCGCCAGCAGCATCGGTTCAGGGGAGAACGCGTACGAGCAGTACTTC.

This clonotype was seen more than once but under ten times. The V and J genes are TRBV10-3 and TRBJ2-5; D is undetermined. V lost 3 bases to trimming and J lost 2 bases, with 1 base between them. The length of the CDR3 is 11 residues. Looked up from germline, CDR1 is ENHRY and CDR2 is SYGVKD. The CDR3 nucleotides are TGTGCCATCAGTGAACAAGAGACCCAGTACTTC. Translated: CAISEQETQYF.

This clonotype occurred a few times. The CDR3 DNA follows: TGCAGTGCTAGAGATAGAAAGGGGCGGAGGGTCGAGCAGTACTTC. It specifies CSARDRKGRRVEQYF. The chain uses TRBV20-1 and TRBJ2-7; a weak D match, TRBD2 (6 bases). In germline, CDR1 is DFQATT, CDR2 SNEGSKA (reference sequence). V was cut by 0 bases and J by 6 bases, with 18 bases left in between. The CDR3 covers 15 residues.

This clonotype came up a few times. V is TRBV6-6 and J is TRBJ1-1; D remains ambiguous. V was cut by 7 bases and J by 1 base, with 7 bases left in between. Germline CDR1 is MNHNY and CDR2 is SVGAGI (reference sequence). The CDR3 spans 12 residues. As DNA, the CDR3 is TGTGCCAGCACCCGAGAGAACACTGAAGCTTTCTTT. It yields the protein CASTRENTEAFF.

This clonotype was seen ten or more times. The chain uses TRBV27 and TRBJ2-7; D is ambiguous. Germline values: CDR1 MNHEY, CDR2 SMNVEV (reference sequence). The CDR3 has 14 residues. Deletions cut 5 bases from V and 6 bases from J, with 17 bases between. CDR3 sequence: CASSPNGRATEQYF. The DNA of the CDR3 is TGTGCCAGCAGTCCCAATGGCCGGGCCACCGAGCAGTACTTC.

This chain links TRBV11-2 with TRBJ1-1; D remains unclear. V gave up 3 bases and J gave up 1 base, with 6 bases separating them. There are 13 residues in the CDR3. Germline V gives CDR1 SGHAT, CDR2 FQNNGV. CDR3 DNA: TGTGCCAGCAGCTTTGACCCGAACACTGAAGCTTTCTTT. Translating gives CASSFDPNTEAFF.

This clonotype was counted at least ten times. J is TRBJ2-1 and V is TRBV6-2 or TRBV6-3, with D unclear. The V and J ends lost 6 bases and 1 base respectively, with 13 bases between them. The CDR3 has 15 residues. Per germline, CDR1 MNHEY and CDR2 SVGEGT. CDR3 in amino acids: CASRSHPGSYNEQFF. DNA for the CDR3: TGTGCCAGCAGGTCCCATCCCGGGTCCTACAATGAGCAGTTCTTC.

The CDR3 reads CATSRGSAWGAGGITDTQYF. The CDR3 DNA follows: TGTGCCACCAGCAGAGGGTCGGCCTGGGGCGCGGGAGGGATCACAGATACGCAGTATTTT. The rearrangement links TRBV15 to TRBJ2-3; 9 bases agree with TRBD2. CDR1 is LNHNV, CDR2 YYDKDF, per germline (reference sequence). The V segment lost 1 base and the J segment 2 bases; nucleotides outside the gene matches: 16. This CDR3 comprises 20 residues. The variable domain in full, completed from reference TRBV15 and TRBJ2-3, reads DAMVIQNPRYQVTQFGKPVTLSCSQTLNHNVMYWYQQKSSQAPKLLFHYYDKDFNNEADTPDNFQSRRPNTSFCFLDIRSPGLGDTAMYLCATSRGSAWGAGGITDTQYFGPGTRLTVL.

This clonotype came up a few times. The chain carries TRBV3-1 and TRBJ2-3; 12 bases agree with TRBD2. Germline CDR1 and CDR2: LGHDT and YNNKEL (reference sequence). The CDR3 is 20 amino acids. After removal of 0 bases from V and 2 bases from J, the junction contained 12 bases not matched to a gene. The CDR3 nucleotides read TGTGCCAGCAGCCAAGAACGGGTCTCTAGCGGGAGGGGGTTCACAGATACGCAGTATTTT. Translation gives CASSQERVSSGRGFTDTQYF.

V usage is TRBV11-1 and J usage is TRBJ2-1, with 10 bases aligning to TRBD2. Germline V lookup: CDR1 SGHAT, CDR2 FQDESV (reference sequence). The CDR3 loop spans 18 amino acids. The ends lost 2 bases at V and 1 base at J; junction bases unmatched: 8. The CDR3 reads CASSLSLAGDQSYNEQFF. CDR3 coding DNA: TGTGCCAGCAGCTTATCCCTAGCGGGAGATCAGTCCTACAATGAGCAGTTCTTC.

This clonotype has more than one count but fewer than ten. This rearrangement joins TRBV12-3 or TRBV12-4 to TRBJ2-2, with 10 bases fitting TRBD1. The CDR3 extends over 14 amino acids. With V trimmed by 6 bases and J by 6 bases, 4 bases remained unmatched. The DNA for the CDR3 is TGTGCCAGCAGGGGGACAGGGGCCGCCGGGGAGCTGTTTTTT. It codes for CASRGTGAAGELFF.

For this clonotype: A read error may account for a junction end that differs from germline. This CDR3 reads CANSHGPTGFSYEQYF. The CDR3 coding sequence is TGTGCCAACAGCCATGGTCCAACAGGGTTCTCCTACGAGCAGTACTTC. This chain links TRBV14 with TRBJ2-7; D is possibly TRBD1 (6 bases). The CDR3 has 16 residues. Germline lookup yields CDR1 SGHDN and CDR2 FVKESK.

The rearrangement joins TRBV11-3 to TRBJ2-1, with D maybe TRBD1 (6 bases). The V gene's germline CDR1 is SGHNT and CDR2 YENEEA. Trimming left V 5 bases short and J 5 bases short, with 13 bases between. The CDR3 spans 14 residues. This chain's CDR3 is CASSPRTANNEQFF. CDR3 DNA: TGTGCCAGCAGCCCCCGGACAGCCAACAATGAGCAGTTCTTC.

V is TRBV20-1 and J is TRBJ2-7, with 12 bases fitting TRBD2. This CDR3 has 14 amino acids. V was pared by 6 bases and J by 4 bases, with 7 bases of the junction left unmatched. CDR1 and CDR2 (germline): DFQATT, SNEGSKA (reference sequence). The CDR3 coding sequence is TGCAGTGCCGTTAGGACTAGCGGGGAATACGAGCAGTACTTC. It translates to CSAVRTSGEYEQYF.

This clonotype was seen more than once but under ten times. The chain uses TRBV9 and TRBJ2-1; no reliable D call. Germline V gives CDR1 SGDLS, CDR2 YYNGEE. This CDR3 is 16 amino acids long. V lost 0 bases to trimming and J lost 0 bases, with 10 bases between them. The CDR3: CASSVGWAVSYNEQFF. CDR3 in DNA: TGTGCCAGCAGCGTAGGTTGGGCAGTCTCCTACAATGAGCAGTTCTTC.

The rearrangement joins TRBV11-3 to TRBJ2-2; 8 bases are shared with TRBD1. The CDR3 spans 17 residues. V was pared by 5 bases and J by 4 bases, with 12 bases of the junction left unmatched. Germline-derived CDR1 and CDR2 are SGHNT and YENEEA. CDR3 DNA: TGTGCCAGCAGCGCAAGGTCAGGGGGCGAAGTCACCGGGGAGCTGTTTTTT. Translated: CASSARSGGEVTGELFF. Based on the CDR3 plus reference TRBV11-3 and TRBJ2-2, the full variable domain is EAGVVQSPRYKIIEKKQPVAFWCNPISGHNTLYWYLQNLGQGPELLIRYENEEAVDDSQLPKDRFSAERLKGVDSTLKIQPAELGDSAVYLCASSARSGGEVTGELFFGEGSRLTVL.

The gene calls are TRBV13 and TRBJ2-5, with a weak D call TRBD1 (5 bases). Germline CDR1 and CDR2: PRHDT and FYEKMQ (reference sequence). The CDR3 covers 16 residues. V was shortened by 4 bases and J by 6 bases, with 21 bases between the two germline ends. The CDR3 DNA reads as TGTGCCAGCAGCTCCCAACCCCCCCTAGGGGTGCAGACCCAGTACTTC. Translated, it gives CASSSQPPLGVQTQYF.

This rearrangement joins TRBV11-3 to TRBJ2-3; TRBD2 is a possible D gene (6 bases). With 7 bases removed from V and 1 base from J, the gap between germline ends came to 9 bases. Germline values: CDR1 SGHNT, CDR2 YENEEA. This CDR3 contains 13 residues. CDR3: CASKPGGTDTQYF. For the CDR3, the DNA is TGTGCCAGCAAACCGGGGGGCACAGATACGCAGTATTTT. The full variable domain, completed using reference TRBV11-3 and TRBJ2-3, is EAGVVQSPRYKIIEKKQPVAFWCNPISGHNTLYWYLQNLGQGPELLIRYENEEAVDDSQLPKDRFSAERLKGVDSTLKIQPAELGDSAVYLCASKPGGTDTQYFGPGTRLTVL.